Listed below are T cell receptor beta chains from one sample, sequenced in a study of CD8 T cells in ankylosing spondylitis. MiXCR was run by TCRdb on the 5' RACE reads, yielding one entry per CDR3 protein. This table holds 250,000 to 300,000 distinct CDR3 sequences, roughly 20% found once. Sequencing was done on a sample of blood, either unsorted or a sorted T cell fraction (not recorded which). All receptors come from a male donor with ankylosing spondylitis or in good health (not recorded which). Each CDR3 is given with its conserved first and last residue. A D gene is named only where the DNA matches it firmly. Some rows have no size entry. The others give once, few or many, or a class for an expanded clone.

d_gene,j_gene,abundance,v_gene,CDR3aa,CDR3nt
NA,TRBJ1-5,few,TRBV7-2,CASSLGTSSNQPQHF,TGTGCCAGCAGCTTGGGGACTAGTAGCAATCAGCCCCAGCATTTT
NA,TRBJ1-1,few,TRBV5-1,CASSPKGTPNTEAFF,TGCGCCAGCAGCCCTAAGGGGACGCCAAACACTGAAGCTTTCTTT
TRBD1,TRBJ2-5,few,TRBV15,CATRGQGQETQYF,TGTGCCACCAGGGGACAGGGTCAAGAGACCCAGTACTTC
NA,TRBJ2-2,few,TRBV7-6,CASSPLVGGPTTGELFF,TGTGCCAGCAGCCCGCTAGTGGGGGGGCCCACTACCGGGGAGCTGTTTTTT
TRBD2,TRBJ2-5,few,TRBV2,CASSEVGLAGGPSGETQYF,TGTGCCAGCAGTGAAGTGGGACTAGCGGGGGGTCCGTCCGGAGAGACCCAGTACTTC
TRBD2,TRBJ2-1,few,TRBV20-1,CSAGGGYNEQFF,TGCAGTGCTGGGGGGGGCTACAATGAGCAGTTCTTC
TRBD1,TRBJ1-4,NA,TRBV5-1,CASSQDRGEEKLFF,TGCGCCAGCAGCCAGGACAGGGGGGAGGAAAAACTGTTTTTT
TRBD1,TRBJ1-3,NA,TRBV12-3/TRBV12-4,CASSSDRASGNTIYF,TGTGCCAGCAGTTCAGACAGGGCCTCTGGAAACACCATATATTTT
TRBD1,TRBJ1-5,few,TRBV28,CASSESGTGNQPQHF,TGTGCCAGCAGTGAATCCGGGACAGGCAATCAGCCCCAGCATTTT
NA,TRBJ2-2,many,TRBV29-1,CSVDLNTGELFF,TGCAGCGTTGACTTGAACACCGGGGAGCTGTTTTTT
TRBD1,TRBJ1-1,many,TRBV29-1,CSVAGQGDTEAFF,TGCAGCGTTGCAGGACAGGGTGACACTGAAGCTTTCTTT
NA,TRBJ2-5,few,TRBV3-1,CASSQDLVRRETQYF,TGTGCCAGCAGCCAAGATCTGGTGAGGAGAGAGACCCAGTACTTC
NA,TRBJ1-5,few,TRBV20-1,CSARTSYLKGNQPQHF,TGCAGTGCTAGAACGTCTTACCTCAAGGGCAATCAGCCCCAGCATTTT
NA,TRBJ2-1,NA,TRBV12-3/TRBV12-4,CASSLVPDNEQFF,TGTGCCAGCAGTTTAGTCCCTGACAATGAGCAGTTCTTC
NA,TRBJ1-5,NA,TRBV20-1,CSARAGAANQPQHF,TGCAGTGCTAGAGCGGGGGCCGCTAATCAGCCCCAGCATTTT
NA,TRBJ1-5,NA,TRBV20-1,CSASGAGVTQPQHF,TGCAGTGCCTCCGGGGCGGGGGTGACTCAGCCCCAGCATTTT
NA,TRBJ2-1,NA,TRBV5-1,CASSTSGHYNEQFF,TGCGCCAGCAGCACGTCGGGACACTACAATGAGCAGTTCTTC
NA,TRBJ1-3,many,TRBV5-6,CASSLVGTGNTIYF,TGTGCCAGCAGCTTGGTAGGGACTGGAAACACCATATATTTT
TRBD1,TRBJ1-4,few,TRBV20-1,CSARGARDSEKLFF,TGCAGTGCTAGAGGAGCCCGGGACAGTGAAAAACTGTTTTTT
NA,TRBJ2-3,NA,TRBV5-6,CASSLALRSTDTQYF,TGTGCCAGCAGCTTGGCCTTGCGGAGCACAGATACGCAGTATTTT
TRBD1,TRBJ2-3,many,TRBV6-1,CASSRDRGRDTQYF,TGTGCCAGCTCTCGGGACAGGGGGCGAGATACGCAGTATTTT
TRBD2,TRBJ2-5,NA,TRBV4-1,CASSYSGGHSETQYF,TGCGCCAGCAGTTATAGCGGGGGCCATTCGGAGACCCAGTACTTC
NA,TRBJ1-1,few,TRBV5-1,CASGSTEFMNTEAFF,TGCGCCAGCGGGTCGACAGAATTCATGAACACTGAAGCTTTCTTT
NA,TRBJ2-6,NA,TRBV12-3/TRBV12-4,CASSPQRSKGGANVLTF,TGTGCCAGCAGTCCGCAACGAAGCAAGGGTGGGGCCAACGTCCTGACTTTC
TRBD1,TRBJ2-3,once,TRBV10-3,CAISEGATGGTDTQYF,TGTGCCATCAGTGAAGGGGCCACAGGGGGAACAGATACGCAGTATTTT
NA,TRBJ1-2,many,TRBV20-1,CSASALPGYGYTF,TGCAGTGCTAGCGCCCTCCCGGGGTATGGCTACACCTTC
TRBD2,TRBJ2-2,NA,TRBV28,CASSLSGTSGRVRELFF,TGTGCCAGCAGTCTCTCAGGCACTAGCGGGAGGGTCCGGGAGCTGTTTTTT
TRBD1,TRBJ1-5,many,TRBV27,CASRRGHYSNQPQHF,TGTGCCAGCAGGAGGGGGCATTATAGCAATCAGCCCCAGCATTTT
NA,TRBJ2-3,few,TRBV9,CASSLRTEASSTDTQYF,TGTGCCAGCAGCCTACGGACAGAAGCCTCTAGCACAGATACGCAGTATTTT
NA,TRBJ2-6,NA,TRBV10-2,CASSESSGDSGANVLTF,TGCGCCAGCAGTGAGTCGTCGGGGGACTCTGGGGCCAACGTCCTGACTTTC
NA,TRBJ1-6,NA,TRBV12-3/TRBV12-4,CASSFVGQGSLWPLHF,TGTGCCAGCAGTTTTGTCGGGCAGGGCTCTCTTTGGCCCCTCCACTTT
NA,TRBJ2-5,NA,TRBV6-5,CASSYNYREQTQYF,TGTGCCAGCAGTTACAATTACAGGGAACAGACCCAGTACTTC
NA,TRBJ2-2,NA,TRBV4-1,CASSQTIPQGSTGELFF,TGCGCCAGCAGCCAAACGATTCCCCAGGGGAGCACCGGGGAGCTGTTTTTT
NA,TRBJ2-2,NA,TRBV4-1,CASSQDQFRPSDFTGELFF,TGCGCCAGCAGCCAAGATCAATTCCGTCCTAGCGATTTCACCGGGGAGCTGTTTTTT
TRBD1,TRBJ1-2,few,TRBV12-3/TRBV12-4,CASSLAPGQGYGYTF,TGTGCCAGCAGTTTAGCCCCGGGACAGGGGTATGGCTACACCTTC
TRBD1,TRBJ1-1,few,TRBV2,CASSLDRAGAEAFF,TGTGCCAGCAGTCTGGACAGGGCGGGTGCTGAAGCTTTCTTT
TRBD1,TRBJ2-2,few,TRBV5-1,CASSLATGGTGELFF,TGCGCCAGCAGCTTGGCTACAGGGGGCACCGGGGAGCTGTTTTTT
NA,TRBJ2-1,NA,TRBV11-2,CASSFYPADEQFF,TGTGCCAGCAGCTTCTACCCGGCGGATGAGCAGTTCTTC
TRBD1,TRBJ1-1,few,TRBV27,CATPDREEDTEAFF,TGTGCCACCCCGGACAGGGAAGAGGACACTGAAGCTTTCTTT
NA,TRBJ2-1,NA,TRBV12-3/TRBV12-4,CASSLGQGKPRNEQFF,TGTGCCAGCAGTTTAGGGCAGGGAAAACCTAGGAATGAGCAGTTCTTC
NA,TRBJ2-2,NA,TRBV6-2/TRBV6-3,CASRLTGSGELFF,TGTGCCAGCAGATTAACAGGGTCCGGGGAGCTGTTTTTT
TRBD1,TRBJ2-5,few,TRBV24-1,CATSDRGTGQETQYF,TGTGCCACCAGTGACCGCGGGACAGGACAAGAGACCCAGTACTTC
TRBD2,TRBJ2-1,many,TRBV5-1,CASSLLAGAYNEQFF,TGCGCCAGCAGCTTGCTCGCGGGAGCCTACAATGAGCAGTTCTTC
TRBD1,TRBJ1-5,NA,TRBV28,CASSTTGTGGSNQPQHF,TGTGCCAGCAGCACCACCGGGACAGGGGGAAGCAATCAGCCCCAGCATTTT
NA,TRBJ1-1,few,TRBV12-3/TRBV12-4,CASRDGGAGNTEAFF,TGTGCCAGCAGGGACGGAGGGGCTGGGAACACTGAAGCTTTCTTT
TRBD2,TRBJ2-3,NA,TRBV5-1,CASSQHRTRELTDTQYF,TGCGCCAGCAGCCAACATAGGACTAGGGAACTCACAGATACGCAGTATTTT
TRBD2,TRBJ2-5,NA,TRBV29-1,CSVVGLAGETQYF,TGCAGCGTTGTCGGACTAGCGGGAGAGACCCAGTACTTC
NA,TRBJ1-2,few,TRBV5-1,CASSLDGANYGYTF,TGCGCCAGCAGCTTGGATGGGGCGAACTATGGCTACACCTTC